This TCR beta chain was identified in a study of T cell repertoires in cytomegalovirus infection. Study information: Evidence of both CMV infection and a matching HLA type came from public TCR beta signatures.

Study-wide results and limits: The ex vivo response showed dominance by HLA-C-restricted CMV-specific TCR beta clonotypes.

V was trimmed by 7 bases and J by 8 bases, leaving 15 bases between them. Germline loops: CDR1 MNHNY, CDR2 SVGAGI (reference sequence). The CDR3 totals 14 residues. There are many counts of this clonotype. The target antigen is unknown. TCRdb processed the reads anew with MiXCR; each CDR3 protein has one entry. This table holds under 850,000 distinct CDR3 sequences, 35% found once. The chain uses TRBV6-6 and TRBJ1-6; no clear D. This receptor was obtained from a human donor in good health (CMV status not recorded). Some clones in this sample may be carry-over from other donors' samples. The material sequenced was PBMCs. The CDR3 DNA follows: TGTGCCAGCACGGATCGGGGTGGCGATTCACCCCTCCACTTT. This codes for CASTDRGGDSPLHF.